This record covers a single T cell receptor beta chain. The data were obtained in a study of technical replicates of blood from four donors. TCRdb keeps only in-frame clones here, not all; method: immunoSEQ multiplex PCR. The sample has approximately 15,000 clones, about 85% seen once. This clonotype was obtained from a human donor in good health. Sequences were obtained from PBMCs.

The CDR3 DNA follows: TGTGCCAGCAGTTTTCCGGGACAGGGGGTTGAGGGCTACACCTTC. Its protein is CASSFPGQGVEGYTF. The rearrangement links TRBV28 to TRBJ1-2, with 11 bases fitting TRBD1. The germline V gene encodes CDR1 MDHEN and CDR2 SYDVKM. The CDR3 covers 15 residues. J lost 8 bases, V lost 3 bases, and 8 bases had no gene match.